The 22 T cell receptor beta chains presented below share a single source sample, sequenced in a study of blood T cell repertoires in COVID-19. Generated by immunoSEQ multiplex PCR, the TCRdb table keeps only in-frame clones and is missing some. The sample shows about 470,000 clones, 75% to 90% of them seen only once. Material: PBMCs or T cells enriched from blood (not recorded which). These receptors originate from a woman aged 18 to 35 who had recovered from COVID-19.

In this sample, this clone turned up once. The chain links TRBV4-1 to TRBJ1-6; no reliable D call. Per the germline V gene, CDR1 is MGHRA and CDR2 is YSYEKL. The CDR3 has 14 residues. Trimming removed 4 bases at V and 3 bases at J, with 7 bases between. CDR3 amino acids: CASSPTGYNSPLHF. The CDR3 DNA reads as TGCGCCAGCAGCCCTACTGGCTATAATTCACCCCTCCACTTT.

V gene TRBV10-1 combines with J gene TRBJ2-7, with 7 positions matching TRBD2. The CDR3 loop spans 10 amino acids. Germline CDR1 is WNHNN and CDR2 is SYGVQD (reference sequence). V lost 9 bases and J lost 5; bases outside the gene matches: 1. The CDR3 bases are TGCGCCAGGGGGGGGAACGAGCAGTACTTC. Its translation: CARGGNEQYF.

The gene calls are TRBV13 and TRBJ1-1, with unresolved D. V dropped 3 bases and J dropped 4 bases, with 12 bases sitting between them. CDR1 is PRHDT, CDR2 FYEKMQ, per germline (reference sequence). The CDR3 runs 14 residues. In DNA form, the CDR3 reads TGTGCCAGCAGCTTCATTCTCGGGAGCACTGAAGCTTTCTTT. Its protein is CASSFILGSTEAFF.

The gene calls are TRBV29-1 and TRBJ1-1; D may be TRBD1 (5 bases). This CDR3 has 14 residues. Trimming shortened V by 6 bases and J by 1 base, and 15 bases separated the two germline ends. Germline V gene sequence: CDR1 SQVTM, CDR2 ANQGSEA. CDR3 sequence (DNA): TGCAGCGTGAGGCAGGCGACAGAGAACACTGAAGCTTTCTTT. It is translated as CSVRQATENTEAFF.

The CDR3 loop is CASIQGSTYQPQHF. CDR3 bases: TGTGCCAGCATTCAGGGGAGCACCTATCAGCCCCAGCATTTT. The rearrangement uses TRBV6-5 and TRBJ1-5, with TRBD1 as a possible D gene (6 bases). CDR1 is MNHEY and CDR2 is SVGAGI in the germline V gene. This CDR3 is built from 14 residues. With 7 bases removed from V and 5 bases from J, the gap between germline ends came to 15 bases.

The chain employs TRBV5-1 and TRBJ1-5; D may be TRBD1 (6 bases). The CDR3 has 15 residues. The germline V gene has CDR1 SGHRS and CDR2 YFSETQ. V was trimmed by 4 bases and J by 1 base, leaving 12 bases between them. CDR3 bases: TGCGCCAGCAGCCCAGGGGTCTCAAGCAATCAGCCCCAGCATTTT. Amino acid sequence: CASSPGVSSNQPQHF. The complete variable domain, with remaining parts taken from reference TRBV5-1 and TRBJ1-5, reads KAGVTQTPRYLIKTRGQQVTLSCSPISGHRSVSWYQQTPGQGLQFLFEYFSETQRNKGNFPGRFSGRQFSNSRSEMNVSTLELGDSALYLCASSPGVSSNQPQHFGDGTRLSIL.

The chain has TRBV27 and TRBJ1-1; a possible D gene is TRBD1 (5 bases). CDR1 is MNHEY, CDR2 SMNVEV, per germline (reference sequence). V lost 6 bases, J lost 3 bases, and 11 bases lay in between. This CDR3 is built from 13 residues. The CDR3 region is CASSERGYTEAFF. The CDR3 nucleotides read TGTGCCAGCAGCGAGCGGGGGTACACTGAAGCTTTCTTT.

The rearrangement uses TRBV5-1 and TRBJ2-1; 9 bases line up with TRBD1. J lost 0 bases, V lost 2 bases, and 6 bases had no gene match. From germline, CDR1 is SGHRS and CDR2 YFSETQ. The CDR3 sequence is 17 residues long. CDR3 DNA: TGCGCCAGCAGCTTAGGGACAGGGACAAACTCCTACAATGAGCAGTTCTTC. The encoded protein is CASSLGTGTNSYNEQFF.

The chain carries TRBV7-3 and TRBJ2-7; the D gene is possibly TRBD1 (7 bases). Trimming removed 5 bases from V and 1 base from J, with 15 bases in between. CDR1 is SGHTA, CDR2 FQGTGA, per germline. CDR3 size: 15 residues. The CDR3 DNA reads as TGTGCCAGCAGCCCAGGAGGGGGACAGTCCTACGAGCAGTACTTC. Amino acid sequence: CASSPGGGQSYEQYF.

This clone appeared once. CDR3 loop: CASSPGAGVYEKLFF. CDR3 coding DNA: TGTGCCAGCAGCCCTGGGGCAGGGGTTTATGAAAAACTGTTTTTT. The chain joins TRBV9 to TRBJ1-4, with TRBD1 as a possible D gene (6 bases). The CDR3 is made up of 15 amino acids. Deletions cut 4 bases from V and 6 bases from J, with 16 bases between. Germline V CDR1 and CDR2: SGDLS, YYNGEE. The full variable domain, rest sourced from reference TRBV9 and TRBJ1-4, is DSGVTQTPKHLITATGQRVTLRCSPRSGDLSVYWYQQSLDQGLQFLIQYYNGEERAKGNILERFSAQQFPDLHSELNLSSLELGDSALYFCASSPGAGVYEKLFFGSGTQLSVL.

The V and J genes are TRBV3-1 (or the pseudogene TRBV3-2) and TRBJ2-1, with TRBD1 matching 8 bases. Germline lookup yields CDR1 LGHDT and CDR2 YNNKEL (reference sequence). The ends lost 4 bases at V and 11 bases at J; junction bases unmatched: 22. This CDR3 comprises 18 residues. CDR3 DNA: TGTGCCAGCAGCCTAGATGAGAGATACGGACAGGGTAGTAGTAAGCAGTTCTTC. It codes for CASSLDERYGQGSSKQFF.

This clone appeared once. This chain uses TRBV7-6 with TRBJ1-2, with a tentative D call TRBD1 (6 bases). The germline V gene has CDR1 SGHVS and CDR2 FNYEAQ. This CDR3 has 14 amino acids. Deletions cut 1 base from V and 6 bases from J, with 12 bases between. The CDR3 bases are TGTGCCAGCAGCTTAGTCCCGGCAGGGGATGGCTACACCTTC. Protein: CASSLVPAGDGYTF.

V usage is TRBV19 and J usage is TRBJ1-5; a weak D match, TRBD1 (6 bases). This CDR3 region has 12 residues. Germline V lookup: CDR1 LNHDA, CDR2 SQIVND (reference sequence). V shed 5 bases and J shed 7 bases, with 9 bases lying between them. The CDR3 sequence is CASSQGGQPQHF. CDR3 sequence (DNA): TGTGCCAGTAGTCAAGGGGGACAGCCCCAGCATTTT. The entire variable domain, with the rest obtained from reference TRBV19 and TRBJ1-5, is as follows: DGGITQSPKYLFRKEGQNVTLSCEQNLNHDAMYWYRQDPGQGLRLIYYSQIVNDFQKGDIAEGYSVSREKKESFPLTVTSAQKNPTAFYLCASSQGGQPQHFGDGTRLSIL.

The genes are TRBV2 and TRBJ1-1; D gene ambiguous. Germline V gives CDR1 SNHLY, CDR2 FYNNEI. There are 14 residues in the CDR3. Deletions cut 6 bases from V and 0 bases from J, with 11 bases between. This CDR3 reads CASSVDRVNTEAFF. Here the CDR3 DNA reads TGTGCCAGCAGCGTAGACCGGGTGAACACTGAAGCTTTCTTT.

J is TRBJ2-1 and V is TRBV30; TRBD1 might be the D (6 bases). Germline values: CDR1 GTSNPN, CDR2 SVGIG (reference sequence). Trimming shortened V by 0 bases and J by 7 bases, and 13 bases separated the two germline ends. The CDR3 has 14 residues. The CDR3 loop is CAWSVHRQGNEQFF. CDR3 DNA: TGTGCCTGGAGTGTACACAGGCAGGGGAATGAGCAGTTCTTC.

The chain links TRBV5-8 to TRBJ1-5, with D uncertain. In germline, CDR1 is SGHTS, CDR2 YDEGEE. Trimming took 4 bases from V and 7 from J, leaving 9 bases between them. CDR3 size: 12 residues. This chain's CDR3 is CASSGGWQPQHF. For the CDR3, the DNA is TGTGCCAGCAGCGGCGGCTGGCAGCCCCAGCATTTT. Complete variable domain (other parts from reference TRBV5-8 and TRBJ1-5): EAGVTQSPTHLIKTRGQQATLRCSPISGHTSVYWYQQALGLGLQFLLWYDEGEERNRGNFPPRFSGRQFPNYSSELNVNALELEDSALYLCASSGGWQPQHFGDGTRLSIL.

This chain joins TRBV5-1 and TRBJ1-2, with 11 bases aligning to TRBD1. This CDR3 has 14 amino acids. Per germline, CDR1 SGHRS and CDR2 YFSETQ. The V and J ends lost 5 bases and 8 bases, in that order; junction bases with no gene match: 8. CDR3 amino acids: CASSLAGTGGGYTF. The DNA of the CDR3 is TGCGCCAGCAGTCTCGCCGGGACAGGGGGAGGCTACACCTTC.

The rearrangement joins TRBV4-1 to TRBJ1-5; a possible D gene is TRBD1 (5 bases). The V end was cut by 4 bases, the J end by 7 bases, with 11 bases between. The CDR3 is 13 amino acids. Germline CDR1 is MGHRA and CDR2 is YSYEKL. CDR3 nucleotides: TGCGCCAGCAGCCCCAGGGTAACCCAGCCCCAGCATTTT. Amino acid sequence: CASSPRVTQPQHF.

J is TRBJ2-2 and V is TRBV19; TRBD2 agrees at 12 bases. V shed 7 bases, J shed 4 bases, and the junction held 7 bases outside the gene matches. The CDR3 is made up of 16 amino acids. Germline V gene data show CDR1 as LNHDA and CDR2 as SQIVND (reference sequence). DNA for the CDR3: TGTGCCAGTACCACTAGCGGGGGGCCTCGCACCGGGGAGCTGTTTTTT. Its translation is CASTTSGGPRTGELFF.

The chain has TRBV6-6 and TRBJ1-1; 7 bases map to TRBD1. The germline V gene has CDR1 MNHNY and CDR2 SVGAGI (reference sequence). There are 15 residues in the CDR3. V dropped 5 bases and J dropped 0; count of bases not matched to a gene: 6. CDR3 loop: CASSNLQGLNTEAFF. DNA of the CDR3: TGTGCCAGCAGTAACCTACAGGGGCTGAACACTGAAGCTTTCTTT.

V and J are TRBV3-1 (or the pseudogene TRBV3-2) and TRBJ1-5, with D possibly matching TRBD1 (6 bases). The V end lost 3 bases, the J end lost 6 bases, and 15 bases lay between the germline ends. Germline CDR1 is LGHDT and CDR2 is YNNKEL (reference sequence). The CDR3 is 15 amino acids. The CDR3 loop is CASSHGTIGSQPQHF. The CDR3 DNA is TGTGCCAGCAGCCACGGGACAATTGGGAGTCAGCCCCAGCATTTT.

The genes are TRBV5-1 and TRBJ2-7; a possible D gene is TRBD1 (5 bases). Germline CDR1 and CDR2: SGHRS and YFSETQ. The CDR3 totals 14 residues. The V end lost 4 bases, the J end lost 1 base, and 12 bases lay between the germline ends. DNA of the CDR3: TGCGCCAGCAGCCCGCCAGGGCTTTCCTACGAGCAGTACTTC. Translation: CASSPPGLSYEQYF.